One TCR beta chain is described in this entry. Per germline, CDR1 MNHEY and CDR2 SVGAGI. V was pared by 6 bases and J by 9 bases, with 15 bases between. The CDR3 contains 13 residues. The sample belongs to a study of blood T cell repertoires in COVID-19. As for the study in general: Sites in the United States, Italy and Spain provided acute and convalescent COVID-19 samples. PBMCs, B-cell-depleted T cells, or T cells were the source of the cDNA or gDNA that made up the material.

Clones were read by immunoSEQ multiplex PCR, and TCRdb kept only the in-frame ones, dropping some. The sample includes 290,000 or so clones, around 89% of them seen just once. The TCR comes from a woman between 18 and 29 years old with acute COVID-19. V is TRBV6-5 and J is TRBJ2-1; possibly TRBD2 for D (5 bases). The sequenced sample was PBMCs or T cells enriched from blood (not recorded which). The CDR3 DNA sequence: TGTGCCAGCAGCCACCTCGGGATGGGTGAGCAGTTCTTC. Translating it yields CASSHLGMGEQFF.